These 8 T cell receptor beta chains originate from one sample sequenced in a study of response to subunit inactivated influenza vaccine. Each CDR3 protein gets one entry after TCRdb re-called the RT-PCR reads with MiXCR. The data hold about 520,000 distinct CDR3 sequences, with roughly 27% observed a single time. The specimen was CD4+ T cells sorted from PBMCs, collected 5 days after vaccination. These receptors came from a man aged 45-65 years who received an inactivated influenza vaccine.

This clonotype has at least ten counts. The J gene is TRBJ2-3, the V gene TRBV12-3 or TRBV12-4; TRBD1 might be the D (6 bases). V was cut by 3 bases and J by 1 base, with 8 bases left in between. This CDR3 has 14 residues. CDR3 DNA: TGTGCCAGCAGTTTGCGACAGGGCACAGATACGCAGTATTTT. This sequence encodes CASSLRQGTDTQYF.

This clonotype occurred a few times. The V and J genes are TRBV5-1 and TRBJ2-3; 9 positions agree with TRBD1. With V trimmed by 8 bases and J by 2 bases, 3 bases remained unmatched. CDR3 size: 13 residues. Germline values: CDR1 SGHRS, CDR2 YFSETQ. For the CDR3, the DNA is TGCGCCAGTGGGACAGGGAACACAGATACGCAGTATTTT. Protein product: CASGTGNTDTQYF.

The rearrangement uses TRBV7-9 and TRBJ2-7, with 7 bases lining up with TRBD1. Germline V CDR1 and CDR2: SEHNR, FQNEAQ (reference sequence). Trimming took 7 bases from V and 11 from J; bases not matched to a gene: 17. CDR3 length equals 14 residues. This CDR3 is CASTPPGQTSVKYF. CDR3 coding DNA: TGTGCCAGCACACCTCCGGGACAGACCTCGGTCAAGTACTTC.

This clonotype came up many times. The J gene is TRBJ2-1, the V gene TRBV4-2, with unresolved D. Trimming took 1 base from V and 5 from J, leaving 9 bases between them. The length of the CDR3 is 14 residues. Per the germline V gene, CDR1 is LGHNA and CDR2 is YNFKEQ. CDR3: CASSQGKWNNEQFF. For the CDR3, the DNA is TGTGCCAGCAGCCAAGGGAAATGGAACAATGAGCAGTTCTTC.

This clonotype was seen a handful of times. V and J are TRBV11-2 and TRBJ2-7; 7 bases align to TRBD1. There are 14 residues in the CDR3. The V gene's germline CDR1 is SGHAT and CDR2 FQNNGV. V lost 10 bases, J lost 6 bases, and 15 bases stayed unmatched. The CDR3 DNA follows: TGTGCCATCGCAGAGGTCAGGGGGTTTAGCGAGCAGTACTTC. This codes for CAIAEVRGFSEQYF.

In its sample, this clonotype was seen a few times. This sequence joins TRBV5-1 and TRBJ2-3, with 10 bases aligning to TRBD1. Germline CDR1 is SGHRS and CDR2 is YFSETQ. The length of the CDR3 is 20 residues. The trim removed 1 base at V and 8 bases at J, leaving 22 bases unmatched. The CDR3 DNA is TGCGCCAGCAGCTTGCCCACAAGGACAGGGGGGCTTTCCGTCCTCCCTACGCAGTATTTT. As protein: CASSLPTRTGGLSVLPTQYF. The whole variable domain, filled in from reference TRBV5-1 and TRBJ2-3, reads KAGVTQTPRYLIKTRGQQVTLSCSPISGHRSVSWYQQTPGQGLQFLFEYFSETQRNKGNFPGRFSGRQFSNSRSEMNVSTLELGDSALYLCASSLPTRTGGLSVLPTQYFGPGTRLTVL.

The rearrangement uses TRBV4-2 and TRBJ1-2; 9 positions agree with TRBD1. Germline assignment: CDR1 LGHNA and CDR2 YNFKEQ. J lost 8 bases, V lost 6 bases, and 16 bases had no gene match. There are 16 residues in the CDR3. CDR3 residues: CASSPPPGQGLGGYTF. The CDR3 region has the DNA TGTGCCAGCAGTCCGCCCCCGGGACAGGGATTGGGGGGCTACACCTTC.

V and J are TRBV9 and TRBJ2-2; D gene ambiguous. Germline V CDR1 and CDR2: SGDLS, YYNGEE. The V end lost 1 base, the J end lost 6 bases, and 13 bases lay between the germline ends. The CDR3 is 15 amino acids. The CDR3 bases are TGTGCCAGCAGCGTACAGGCTAGGAAGCCCGGGGAGCTGTTTTTT. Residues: CASSVQARKPGELFF.